A single sample is the source of the 25 T cell receptor beta chains below, sequenced in a study of T cells in localized non-small cell lung cancer (dated by TCRdb to the early 2020s). The method behind the library was the immunoSEQ multiplex PCR assay. Imported from immuneACCESS, the table was reduced by TCRdb to in-frame sequences with V and J called. These copies leave out some clones; in studies compared against another copy, an unresolved V gene accounts for under half, and the cause of the remainder is not known. This sample holds roughly 30,000 clones; 85% to 90% were observed only once. The ten largest clones take up around 2.9% of the sample. Sequences were derived from peripheral blood, sampled before any cancer treatment. Source of these receptors: a female donor older than 55 with stage I lung adenocarcinoma.

The rearrangement uses TRBV7-9 and TRBJ2-2; no reliable D call. The CDR3 extends over 14 amino acids. Germline CDR1 SEHNR, CDR2 FQNEAQ (reference sequence). V was pared by 2 bases and J by 5 bases, with 9 bases between. The CDR3 DNA follows: TGTGCCAGCAGCTTACAGGTTGGAACCGGGGAGCTGTTTTTT. Its translation: CASSLQVGTGELFF.

This clone was counted only a few times. This chain connects TRBV27 to TRBJ1-2, with D maybe TRBD1 (6 bases). This CDR3 has 14 amino acids. The ends were cut back, 2 bases at V and 8 bases at J, with 15 bases in the middle. The V gene's germline CDR1 is MNHEY and CDR2 SMNVEV (reference sequence). CDR3 protein: CASSLRGHRDGYTF. CDR3 nucleotide sequence: TGTGCCAGCAGTTTAAGGGGACACAGGGACGGCTACACCTTC.

This sequence joins TRBV19 and TRBJ2-7; 8 positions match TRBD1. CDR1 and CDR2 (germline): LNHDA, SQIVND (reference sequence). The V segment lost 7 bases and the J segment 5 bases; nucleotides outside the gene matches: 10. The CDR3 loop spans 14 amino acids. This CDR3 is CASTPRTGLHEQYF. For the CDR3, the DNA is TGTGCCAGTACCCCCCGGACAGGGTTACACGAGCAGTACTTC.

CDR3 amino acids: CASSGGNPTYNEQFF. In nucleotides, the CDR3 is TGTGCCAGCAGCGGGGGAAACCCGACCTACAATGAGCAGTTCTTC. The gene calls are TRBV5-4 and TRBJ2-1; D may be TRBD1 or TRBD2 (5 bases each). There are 15 residues in the CDR3. Germline-derived CDR1 and CDR2 are SGHNT and YYREEE (reference sequence). V was pared by 4 bases and J by 2 bases, with 13 bases between.

V is TRBV5-5 and J is TRBJ2-1, with unresolved D. V lost 1 base to trimming and J lost 7 bases, with 12 bases between them. The germline CDR1 and CDR2 sequences are SGHKS and YYEKEE (reference sequence). The CDR3 has 14 amino acids. CDR3 bases: TGTGCCAGCAGCTTGTTCGATTGGGGAAATGAGCAGTTCTTC. This codes for CASSLFDWGNEQFF.

The gene calls are TRBV19 and TRBJ1-1; 11 nucleotides agree with TRBD1. The germline V gene encodes CDR1 LNHDA and CDR2 SQIVND (reference sequence). The CDR3 loop spans 15 amino acids. The ends lost 5 bases at V and 2 bases at J; junction bases unmatched: 4. CDR3 DNA: TGTGCCAGTAGTGTCGGGACAGGGGGTAACACTGAAGCTTTCTTT. The encoded protein is CASSVGTGGNTEAFF.

This chain joins TRBV28 and TRBJ2-5; 9 bases fit TRBD2. Germline lookup yields CDR1 MDHEN and CDR2 SYDVKM. The CDR3 spans 13 residues. Trimming removed 5 bases from V and 5 bases from J; junction bases left unmatched: 3. This CDR3 is CASSPSGTETQYF. The CDR3 DNA reads TGTGCCAGCAGTCCTAGCGGGACGGAGACCCAGTACTTC.

The chain links TRBV19 to TRBJ2-1; possible D gene TRBD2, 6 bases. CDR3 length equals 15 residues. Trimming removed 3 bases at V and 0 bases at J, with 9 bases between. Germline V CDR1 and CDR2: LNHDA, SQIVND (reference sequence). CDR3 residues: CASSIRDFSYNEQFF. CDR3 DNA: TGTGCCAGTAGTATTAGGGACTTCTCCTACAATGAGCAGTTCTTC.

This clone was picked up one time. The CDR3 region has the DNA TGTGCCAGTAGCCAACGCCTCGCGGGGGGAAGCACAGATACGCAGTATTTT. Protein: CASSQRLAGGSTDTQYF. The V and J genes are TRBV19 and TRBJ2-3; 8 bases fit TRBD2. CDR1 LNHDA and CDR2 SQIVND come from the germline V gene (reference sequence). The CDR3 runs to 17 residues. Trimming removed 6 bases from V and 0 bases from J; junction bases left unmatched: 11.

The chain recombines TRBV7-2 with TRBJ2-5, with 7 bases lining up with TRBD2. The V gene end was trimmed by 0 bases and the J gene end by 2 bases; junction bases not matched to a gene: 3. The CDR3 consists of 15 residues. Germline V CDR1 and CDR2: SGHTA, FQGNSA. This CDR3 reads CASSLAGGYQETQYF. The CDR3 nucleotides are TGTGCCAGCAGCTTAGCGGGGGGGTATCAAGAGACCCAGTACTTC.

The V call is TRBV5-1, the J call TRBJ2-5, with 8 nucleotides matching TRBD1. The J segment lost 2 bases and the V segment lost 5 bases, leaving 8 bases of the junction unmatched. Germline V gene data show CDR1 as SGHRS and CDR2 as YFSETQ. CDR3 length: 15 residues. The CDR3 DNA reads TGCGCCAGCAGGAACGGACAGGGCGTTCAAGAGACCCAGTACTTC. This encodes CASRNGQGVQETQYF.

The chain has TRBV9 and TRBJ2-5; no definite D call. Trimming shortened V by 3 bases and J by 5 bases, and 11 bases separated the two germline ends. The V gene's germline CDR1 is SGDLS and CDR2 YYNGEE. CDR3 length equals 13 residues. In nucleotides, the CDR3 is TGTGCCAGCAGCGAAGGGTCCGGGGAGACCCAGTACTTC. It specifies CASSEGSGETQYF.

V is TRBV15 and J is TRBJ1-5; TRBD1 matches at 8 bases. Trimming at V came to 5 bases and at J to 2 bases, leaving 5 bases not matched to a gene. In germline, CDR1 is LNHNV, CDR2 YYDKDF (reference sequence). The CDR3 is made up of 15 amino acids. The CDR3 DNA reads TGTGCCACCAGCGAAGGACAGGGTGGCAATCAGCCCCAGCATTTT. It is translated as CATSEGQGGNQPQHF.

The V and J genes are TRBV5-4 and TRBJ2-1; 8 bases are a match to TRBD2. Germline assignment: CDR1 SGHNT and CDR2 YYREEE (reference sequence). There are 16 residues in the CDR3. V lost 0 bases and J lost 0; bases outside the gene matches: 2. CDR3: CASSLAGGDSYNEQFF. The CDR3 DNA reads as TGTGCCAGCAGCTTGGCCGGGGGGGACTCCTACAATGAGCAGTTCTTC. The whole variable domain, filled in from reference TRBV5-4 and TRBJ2-1, reads ETGVTQSPTHLIKTRGQQVTLRCSSQSGHNTVSWYQQALGQGPQFIFQYYREEENGRGNFPPRFSGLQFPNYSSELNVNALELDDSALYLCASSLAGGDSYNEQFFGPGTRLTVL.

The chain recombines TRBV6-5 with TRBJ1-1; 9 bases agree with TRBD1. There are 14 residues in the CDR3. V dropped 7 bases and J dropped 6; count of bases not matched to a gene: 9. Per germline, CDR1 MNHEY and CDR2 SVGAGI. CDR3 loop: CASTPGTGPAEAFF. CDR3 in DNA: TGTGCCAGCACCCCCGGGACAGGGCCCGCTGAAGCTTTCTTT.

The V and J genes are TRBV18 and TRBJ2-5; 7 nucleotides match TRBD2. J gave up 4 bases and V 1 base, and 6 bases lay outside the gene matches. The CDR3 runs 15 residues. Germline V gives CDR1 KGHSH, CDR2 LQKENI. The DNA of the CDR3 is TGTGCCAGCTCACCACAGGGAGGGGCACGAGAGACCCAGTACTTC. Its protein is CASSPQGGARETQYF.

The genes are TRBV7-2 and TRBJ2-1, with 9 positions matching TRBD2. Trimming removed 1 base from V and 2 bases from J; junction bases left unmatched: 3. The germline V gene encodes CDR1 SGHTA and CDR2 FQGNSA. The CDR3 runs to 16 residues. CDR3 coding DNA: TGTGCCAGCAGCTTAGGGCCTAGCGGGGCCTACAATGAGCAGTTCTTC. Translating gives CASSLGPSGAYNEQFF.

The genes are TRBV11-3 and TRBJ2-1; 9 bases fit TRBD1. The V gene end was trimmed by 0 bases and the J gene end by 8 bases; junction bases not matched to a gene: 5. The CDR3 length is 15 residues. Germline V CDR1 and CDR2: SGHNT, YENEEA. CDR3: CASSLDSDRGDEQFF. Written as DNA, the CDR3 is TGTGCCAGCAGCTTAGATTCGGACAGGGGCGATGAGCAGTTCTTC.

The chain recombines TRBV6-5 with TRBJ1-2, with TRBD1 matching 7 bases. Trimming removed 5 bases from V and 3 bases from J; junction bases left unmatched: 3. The germline V gene encodes CDR1 MNHEY and CDR2 SVGAGI. This CDR3 is built from 13 residues. The DNA for the CDR3 is TGTGCCAGCAGTCGGGACAGCTACTATGGCTACACCTTC. Residues: CASSRDSYYGYTF.

The count of this clone is one. The chain recombines TRBV7-9 with TRBJ2-1; 12 bases agree with TRBD2. V was clipped by 5 bases and J by 12 bases; unmatched bases: 14. The germline gives CDR1 SEHNR, CDR2 FQNEAQ (reference sequence). This CDR3 is built from 16 residues. The CDR3 is CASSPLARTSGALQFF. CDR3 coding DNA: TGTGCCAGCAGCCCTCTAGCCAGGACTAGCGGGGCCCTGCAGTTCTTC.

V usage is TRBV28 and J usage is TRBJ1-5; D may be TRBD1 (5 bases). CDR1 and CDR2 from the germline V gene are MDHEN and SYDVKM. The CDR3 has 13 residues. V lost 3 bases and J 6 bases, leaving 9 bases between the germline ends. The DNA for the CDR3 is TGTGCCAGCAGTTTGGGGGGTAGTCAGCCCCAGCATTTT. It encodes CASSLGGSQPQHF.

This chain uses TRBV5-1 with TRBJ2-1; D is undetermined. Looked up from germline, CDR1 is SGHRS and CDR2 is YFSETQ. V was pared by 7 bases and J by 8 bases, with 10 bases between. The CDR3 runs to 11 residues. This CDR3 is CASGNRDEQFF. In nucleotides, the CDR3 is TGCGCCAGCGGGAATCGGGATGAGCAGTTCTTC.

The rearrangement joins TRBV30 to TRBJ1-2; no definite D call. The CDR3 totals 10 residues. CDR1 and CDR2 from the germline V gene are GTSNPN and SVGIG (reference sequence). CDR3 sequence (DNA): TGTGGTACCGACGGCTATGGCTACACCTTC. The encoded protein is CGTDGYGYTF.

The gene calls are TRBV7-9 and TRBJ2-1; 9 bases map to TRBD2. Per the germline V gene, CDR1 is SEHNR and CDR2 is FQNEAQ (reference sequence). Germline trimming cut 7 bases from V and 8 bases from J; bases unmatched to any gene: 12. This CDR3 spans 15 amino acids. This CDR3 is CASTSSGMSLHEQFF. The CDR3 DNA sequence: TGTGCCAGCACCTCTAGCGGGATGAGCCTACATGAGCAGTTCTTC.

The gene calls are TRBV10-3 and TRBJ2-7, with a possible D match to TRBD2 (5 bases). V lost 0 bases, J lost 3 bases, and 12 bases lay in between. The germline CDR1 and CDR2 sequences are ENHRY and SYGVKD. The CDR3 has 15 residues. CDR3 sequence reads: CAISESQVGSYEQYF. CDR3 coding DNA: TGTGCCATCAGTGAGTCGCAGGTGGGGAGCTACGAGCAGTACTTC.